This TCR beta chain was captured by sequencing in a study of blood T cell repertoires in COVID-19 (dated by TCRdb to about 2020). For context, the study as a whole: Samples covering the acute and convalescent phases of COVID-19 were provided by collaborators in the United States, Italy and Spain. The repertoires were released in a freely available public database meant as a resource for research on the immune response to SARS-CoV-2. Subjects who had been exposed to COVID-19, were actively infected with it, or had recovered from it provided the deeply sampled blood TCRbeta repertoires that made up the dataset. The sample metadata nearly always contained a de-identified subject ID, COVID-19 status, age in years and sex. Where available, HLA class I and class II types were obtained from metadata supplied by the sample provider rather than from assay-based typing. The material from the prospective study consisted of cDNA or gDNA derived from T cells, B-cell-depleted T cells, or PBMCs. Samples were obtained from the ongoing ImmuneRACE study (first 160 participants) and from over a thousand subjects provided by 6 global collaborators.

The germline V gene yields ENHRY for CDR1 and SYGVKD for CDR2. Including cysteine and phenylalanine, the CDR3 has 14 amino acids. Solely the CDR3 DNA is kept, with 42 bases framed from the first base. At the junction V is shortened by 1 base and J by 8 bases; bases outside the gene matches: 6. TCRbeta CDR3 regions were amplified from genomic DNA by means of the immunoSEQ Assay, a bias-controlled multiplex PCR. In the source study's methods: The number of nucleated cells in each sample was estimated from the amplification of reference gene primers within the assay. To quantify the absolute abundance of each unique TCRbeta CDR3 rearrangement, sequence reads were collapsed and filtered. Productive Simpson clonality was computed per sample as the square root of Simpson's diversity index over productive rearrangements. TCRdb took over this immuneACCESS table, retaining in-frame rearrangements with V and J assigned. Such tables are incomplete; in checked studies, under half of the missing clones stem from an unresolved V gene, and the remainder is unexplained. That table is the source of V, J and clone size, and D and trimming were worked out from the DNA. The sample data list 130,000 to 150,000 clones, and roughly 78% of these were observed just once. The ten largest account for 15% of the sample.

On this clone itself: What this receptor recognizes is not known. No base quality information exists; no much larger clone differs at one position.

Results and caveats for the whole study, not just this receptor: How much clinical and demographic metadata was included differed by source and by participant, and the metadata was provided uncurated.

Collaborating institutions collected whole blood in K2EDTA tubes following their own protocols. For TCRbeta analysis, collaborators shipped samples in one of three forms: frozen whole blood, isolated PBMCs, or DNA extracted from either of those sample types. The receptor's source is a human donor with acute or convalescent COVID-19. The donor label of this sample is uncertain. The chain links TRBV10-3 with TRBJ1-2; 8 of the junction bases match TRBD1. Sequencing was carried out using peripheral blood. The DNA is TGTGCCATCAGTGAGTTGACAGGGGATAGAGGCTACACCTTC. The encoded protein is CAISELTGDRGYTF.